This T cell receptor (beta chain) was profiled in a study of B cell selection in AIRE deficiency. In regard to this clone: Its antigen is currently unknown.

Assay used: immunoSEQ multiplex PCR; TCRdb lists only in-frame clones, some missing. The top ten clones hold about 0.2% of a sample with over 20,000 clones, 95% to 98% of them seen once. CD4+CD127+ cells were sorted as the conventional CD4 T cells. Study findings and constraints: CDR3s were shorter in shared Treg sequences, reflecting few non-templated nucleotide insertions. Of approximately 4,000 shared Treg TCRbeta sequences, 25% to 40% were healthy-only, over 7% patient-only.

The receptor's source is a human donor with AIRE deficiency. Material: conventional CD4+ T cells sorted from PBMCs.

The CDR3 reads CASSIGFMDRVARSSGNTIYF. CDR3 nucleotide sequence: TGTGCCAGTAGTATAGGGTTTATGGACAGGGTCGCCCGCTCCTCTGGAAACACCATATATTTT. The rearrangement uses TRBV19 and TRBJ1-3; 8 nucleotides line up with TRBD1. There are 21 residues in the CDR3. The germline gives CDR1 LNHDA, CDR2 SQIVND (reference sequence). The trim removed 1 base at V and 0 bases at J, leaving 17 bases unmatched.